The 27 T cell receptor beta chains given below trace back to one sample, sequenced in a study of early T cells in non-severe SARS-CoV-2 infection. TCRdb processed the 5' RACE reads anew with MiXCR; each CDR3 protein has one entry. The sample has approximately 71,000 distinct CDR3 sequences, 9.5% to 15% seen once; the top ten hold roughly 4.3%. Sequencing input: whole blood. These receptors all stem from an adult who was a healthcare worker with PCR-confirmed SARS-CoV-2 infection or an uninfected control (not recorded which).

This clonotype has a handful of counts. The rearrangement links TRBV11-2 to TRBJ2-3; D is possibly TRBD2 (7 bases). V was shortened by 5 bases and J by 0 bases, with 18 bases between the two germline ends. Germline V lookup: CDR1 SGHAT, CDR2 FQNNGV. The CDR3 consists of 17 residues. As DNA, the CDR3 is TGTGCCAGCAGCACTTCGGGGGGCAGAACTAGCACAGATACGCAGTATTTT. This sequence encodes CASSTSGGRTSTDTQYF.

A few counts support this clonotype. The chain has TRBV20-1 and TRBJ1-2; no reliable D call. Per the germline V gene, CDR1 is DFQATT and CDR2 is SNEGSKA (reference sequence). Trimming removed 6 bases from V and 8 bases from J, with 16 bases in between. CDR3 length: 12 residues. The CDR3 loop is CSASLRDYGYTF. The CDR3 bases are TGCAGTGCCAGCTTGCGAGATTACGGCTACACCTTC.

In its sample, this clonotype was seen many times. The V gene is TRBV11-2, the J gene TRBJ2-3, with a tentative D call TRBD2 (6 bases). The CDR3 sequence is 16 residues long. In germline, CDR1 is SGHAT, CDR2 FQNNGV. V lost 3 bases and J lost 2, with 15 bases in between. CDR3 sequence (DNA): TGTGCCAGCAGCTTTCCAGGCGGGGCGACCACAGATACGCAGTATTTT. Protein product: CASSFPGGATTDTQYF. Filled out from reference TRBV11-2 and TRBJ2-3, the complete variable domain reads EAGVAQSPRYKIIEKRQSVAFWCNPISGHATLYWYQQILGQGPKLLIQFQNNGVVDDSQLPKDRFSAERLKGVDSTLKIQPAKLEDSAVYLCASSFPGGATTDTQYFGPGTRLTVL.

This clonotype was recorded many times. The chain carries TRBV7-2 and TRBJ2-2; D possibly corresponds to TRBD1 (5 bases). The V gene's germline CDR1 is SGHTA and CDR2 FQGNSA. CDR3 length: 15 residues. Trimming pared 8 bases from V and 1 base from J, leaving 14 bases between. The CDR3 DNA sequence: TGTGCCAGCCCTCCCCCGACAGAGAACACCGGGGAGCTGTTTTTT. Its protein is CASPPPTENTGELFF.

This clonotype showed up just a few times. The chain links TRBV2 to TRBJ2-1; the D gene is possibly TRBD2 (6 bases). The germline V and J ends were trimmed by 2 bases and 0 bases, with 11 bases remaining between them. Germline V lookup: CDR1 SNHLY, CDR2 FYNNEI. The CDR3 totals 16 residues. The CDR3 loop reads CASSERGGTSYNEQFF. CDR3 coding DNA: TGTGCCAGCAGTGAACGTGGCGGGACCTCCTACAATGAGCAGTTCTTC.

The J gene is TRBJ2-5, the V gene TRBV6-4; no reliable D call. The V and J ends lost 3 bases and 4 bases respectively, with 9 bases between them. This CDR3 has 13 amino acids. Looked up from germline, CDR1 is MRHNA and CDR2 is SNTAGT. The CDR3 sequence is CASSEISGETQYF. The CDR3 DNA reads TGTGCCAGCAGTGAGATCTCGGGAGAGACCCAGTACTTC.

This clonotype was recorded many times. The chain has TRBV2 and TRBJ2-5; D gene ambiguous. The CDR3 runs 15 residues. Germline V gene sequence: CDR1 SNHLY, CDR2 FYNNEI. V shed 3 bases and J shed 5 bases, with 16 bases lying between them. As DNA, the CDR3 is TGTGCCAGCAGTGATCGGCTAATTACTGGGGAGACCCAGTACTTC. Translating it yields CASSDRLITGETQYF.

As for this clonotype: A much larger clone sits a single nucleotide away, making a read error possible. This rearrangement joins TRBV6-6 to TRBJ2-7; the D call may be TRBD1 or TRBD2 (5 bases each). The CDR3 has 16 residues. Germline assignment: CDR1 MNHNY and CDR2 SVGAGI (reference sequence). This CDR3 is CASSYHMGELSYQQYF. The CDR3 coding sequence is TGTGCCAGCAGTTACCATATGGGGGAACTATCCTACCAGCAGTACTTC.

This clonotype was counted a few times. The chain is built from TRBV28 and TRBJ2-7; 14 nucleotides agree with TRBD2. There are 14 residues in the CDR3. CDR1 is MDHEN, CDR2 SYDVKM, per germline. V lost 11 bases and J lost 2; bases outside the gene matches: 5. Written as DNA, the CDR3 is TGTGCCCCAATGGGACTAGCGGGAGCCTACGAGCAGTACTTC. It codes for CAPMGLAGAYEQYF.

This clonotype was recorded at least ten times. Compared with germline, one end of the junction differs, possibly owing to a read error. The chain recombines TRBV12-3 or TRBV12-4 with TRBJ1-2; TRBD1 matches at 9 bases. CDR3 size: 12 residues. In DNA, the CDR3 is TGTGCCAGCAGTACTGGGACAGGGACCACTCACTTC. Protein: CASSTGTGTTHF.

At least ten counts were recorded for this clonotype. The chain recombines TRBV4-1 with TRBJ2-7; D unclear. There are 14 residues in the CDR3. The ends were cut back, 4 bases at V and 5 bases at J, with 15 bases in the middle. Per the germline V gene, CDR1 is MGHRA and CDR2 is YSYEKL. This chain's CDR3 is CASSLPPRSHEQYF. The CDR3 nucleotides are TGCGCCAGCAGCCTACCCCCACGGAGCCACGAGCAGTACTTC.

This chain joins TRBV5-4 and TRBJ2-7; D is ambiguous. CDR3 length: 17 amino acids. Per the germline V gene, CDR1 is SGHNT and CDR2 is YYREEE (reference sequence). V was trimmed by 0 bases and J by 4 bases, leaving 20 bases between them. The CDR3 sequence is CASSLDPPATSAYEQYF. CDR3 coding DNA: TGTGCCAGCAGCTTGGACCCCCCAGCTACGTCTGCGTACGAGCAGTACTTC.

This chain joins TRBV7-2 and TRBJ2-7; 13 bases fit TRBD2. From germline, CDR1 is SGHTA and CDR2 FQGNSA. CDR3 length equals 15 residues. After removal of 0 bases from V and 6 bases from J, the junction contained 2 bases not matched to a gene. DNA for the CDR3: TGTGCCAGCAGCTTAGCCAGGACTAGCGGGAGCGAGCAGTACTTC. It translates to CASSLARTSGSEQYF.

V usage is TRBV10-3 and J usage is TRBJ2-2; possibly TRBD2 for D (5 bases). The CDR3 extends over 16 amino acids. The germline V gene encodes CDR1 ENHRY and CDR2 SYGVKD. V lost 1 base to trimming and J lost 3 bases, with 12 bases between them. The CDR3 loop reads CAISEFLEADTGELFF. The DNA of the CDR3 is TGTGCCATCAGTGAGTTCCTGGAGGCGGACACCGGGGAGCTGTTTTTT.

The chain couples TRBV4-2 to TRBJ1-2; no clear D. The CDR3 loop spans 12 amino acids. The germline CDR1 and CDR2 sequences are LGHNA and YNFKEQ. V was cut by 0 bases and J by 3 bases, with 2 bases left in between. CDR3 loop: CASSQEDYGYTF. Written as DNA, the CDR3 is TGTGCCAGCAGCCAAGAGGACTATGGCTACACCTTC.

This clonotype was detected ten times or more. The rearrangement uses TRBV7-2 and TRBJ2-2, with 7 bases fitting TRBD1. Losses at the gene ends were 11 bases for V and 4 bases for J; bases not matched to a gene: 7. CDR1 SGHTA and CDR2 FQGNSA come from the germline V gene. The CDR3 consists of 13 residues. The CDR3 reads CAERGQGTGELFF. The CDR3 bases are TGTGCCGAAAGGGGGCAGGGCACCGGGGAGCTGTTTTTT.

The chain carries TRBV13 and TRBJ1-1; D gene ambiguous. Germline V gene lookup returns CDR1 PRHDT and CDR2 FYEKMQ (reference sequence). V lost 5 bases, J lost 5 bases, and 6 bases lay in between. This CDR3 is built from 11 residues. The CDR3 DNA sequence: TGTGCCAGCAGCCTGACTACTGAAGCTTTCTTT. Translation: CASSLTTEAFF.

Here the CDR3 DNA reads TGTGCCAGCAGCTTAGGGCCCATGGGACTAGTAAATGAGCAGTTCTTC. Amino acid sequence: CASSLGPMGLVNEQFF. This chain connects TRBV11-3 to TRBJ2-1, with TRBD2 identical over 8 bases. CDR3 size: 16 residues. With V trimmed by 1 base and J by 7 bases, 9 bases remained unmatched. The germline V gene has CDR1 SGHNT and CDR2 YENEEA.

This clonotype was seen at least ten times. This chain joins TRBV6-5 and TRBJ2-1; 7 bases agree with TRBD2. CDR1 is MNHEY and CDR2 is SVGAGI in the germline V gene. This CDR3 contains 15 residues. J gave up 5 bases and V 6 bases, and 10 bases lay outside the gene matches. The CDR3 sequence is CASSPREGPNNEQFF. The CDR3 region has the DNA TGTGCCAGCAGCCCAAGGGAGGGGCCTAACAATGAGCAGTTCTTC.

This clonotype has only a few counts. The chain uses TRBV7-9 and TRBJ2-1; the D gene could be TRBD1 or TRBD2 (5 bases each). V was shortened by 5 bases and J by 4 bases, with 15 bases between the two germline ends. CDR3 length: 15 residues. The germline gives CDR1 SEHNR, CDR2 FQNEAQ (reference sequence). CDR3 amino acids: CASSGDAGAYNEQFF. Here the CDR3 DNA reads TGTGCCAGCAGCGGCGATGCCGGGGCGTACAATGAGCAGTTCTTC. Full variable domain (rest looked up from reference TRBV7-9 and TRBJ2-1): DTGVSQNPRHKITKRGQNVTFRCDPISEHNRLYWYRQTLGQGPEFLTYFQNEAQLEKSRLLSDRFSAERPKGSFSTLEIQRTEQGDSAMYLCASSGDAGAYNEQFFGPGTRLTVL.

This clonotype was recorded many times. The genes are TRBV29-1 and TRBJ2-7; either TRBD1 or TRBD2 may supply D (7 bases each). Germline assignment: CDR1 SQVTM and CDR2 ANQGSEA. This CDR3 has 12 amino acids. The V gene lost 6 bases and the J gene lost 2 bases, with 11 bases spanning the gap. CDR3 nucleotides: TGCAGCGTGGGAGGGACAGCCTACGAGCAGTACTTC. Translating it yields CSVGGTAYEQYF.

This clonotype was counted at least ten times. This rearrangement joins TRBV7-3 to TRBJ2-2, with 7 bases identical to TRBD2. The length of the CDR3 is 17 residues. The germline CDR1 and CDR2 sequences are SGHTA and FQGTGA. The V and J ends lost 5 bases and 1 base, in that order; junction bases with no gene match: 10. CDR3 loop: CASSPLGREMNTGELFF. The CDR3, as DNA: TGTGCCAGCAGCCCCCTCGGGCGGGAGATGAACACCGGGGAGCTGTTTTTT.

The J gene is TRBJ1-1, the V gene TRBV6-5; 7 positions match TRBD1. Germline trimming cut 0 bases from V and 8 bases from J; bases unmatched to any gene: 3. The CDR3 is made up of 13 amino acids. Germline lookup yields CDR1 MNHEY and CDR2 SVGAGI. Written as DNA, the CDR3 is TGTGCCAGCAGTTACTCGTCGGACAGGGAAGCTTTCTTT. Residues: CASSYSSDREAFF.

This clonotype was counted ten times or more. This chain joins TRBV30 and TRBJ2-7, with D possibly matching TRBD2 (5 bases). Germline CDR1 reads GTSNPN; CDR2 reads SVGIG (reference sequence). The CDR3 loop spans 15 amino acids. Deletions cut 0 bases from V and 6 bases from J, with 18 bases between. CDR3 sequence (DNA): TGTGCCTGGAGTGTATACGGGATAGGCCTATCCGAGCAGTACTTC. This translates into CAWSVYGIGLSEQYF.

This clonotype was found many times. In nucleotides, the CDR3 is TGTGCCAGCAGCCCCACAGGGGAGGCTACCTATAATTCACCCCTCCACTTT. It translates to CASSPTGEATYNSPLHF. This rearrangement joins TRBV4-2 to TRBJ1-6, with 7 bases fitting TRBD1. Unmatched junction bases numbered 8, after V lost 4 bases and J lost 2 bases. The CDR3 contains 17 residues. Germline assignment: CDR1 LGHNA and CDR2 YNFKEQ.

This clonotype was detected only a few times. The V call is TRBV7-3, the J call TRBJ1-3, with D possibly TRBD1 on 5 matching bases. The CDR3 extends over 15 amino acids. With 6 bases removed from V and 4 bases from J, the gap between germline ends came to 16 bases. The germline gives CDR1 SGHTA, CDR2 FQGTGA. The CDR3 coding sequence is TGTGCCAGCAGACTTACCGCAAGGGACGGAAACACCATATATTTT. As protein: CASRLTARDGNTIYF.

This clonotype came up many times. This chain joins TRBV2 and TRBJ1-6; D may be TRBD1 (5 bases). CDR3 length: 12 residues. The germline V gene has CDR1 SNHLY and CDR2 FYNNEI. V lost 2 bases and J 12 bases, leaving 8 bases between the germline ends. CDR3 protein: CASSEKGIPLHF. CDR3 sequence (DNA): TGTGCCAGCAGTGAAAAGGGGATACCCCTCCACTTT.